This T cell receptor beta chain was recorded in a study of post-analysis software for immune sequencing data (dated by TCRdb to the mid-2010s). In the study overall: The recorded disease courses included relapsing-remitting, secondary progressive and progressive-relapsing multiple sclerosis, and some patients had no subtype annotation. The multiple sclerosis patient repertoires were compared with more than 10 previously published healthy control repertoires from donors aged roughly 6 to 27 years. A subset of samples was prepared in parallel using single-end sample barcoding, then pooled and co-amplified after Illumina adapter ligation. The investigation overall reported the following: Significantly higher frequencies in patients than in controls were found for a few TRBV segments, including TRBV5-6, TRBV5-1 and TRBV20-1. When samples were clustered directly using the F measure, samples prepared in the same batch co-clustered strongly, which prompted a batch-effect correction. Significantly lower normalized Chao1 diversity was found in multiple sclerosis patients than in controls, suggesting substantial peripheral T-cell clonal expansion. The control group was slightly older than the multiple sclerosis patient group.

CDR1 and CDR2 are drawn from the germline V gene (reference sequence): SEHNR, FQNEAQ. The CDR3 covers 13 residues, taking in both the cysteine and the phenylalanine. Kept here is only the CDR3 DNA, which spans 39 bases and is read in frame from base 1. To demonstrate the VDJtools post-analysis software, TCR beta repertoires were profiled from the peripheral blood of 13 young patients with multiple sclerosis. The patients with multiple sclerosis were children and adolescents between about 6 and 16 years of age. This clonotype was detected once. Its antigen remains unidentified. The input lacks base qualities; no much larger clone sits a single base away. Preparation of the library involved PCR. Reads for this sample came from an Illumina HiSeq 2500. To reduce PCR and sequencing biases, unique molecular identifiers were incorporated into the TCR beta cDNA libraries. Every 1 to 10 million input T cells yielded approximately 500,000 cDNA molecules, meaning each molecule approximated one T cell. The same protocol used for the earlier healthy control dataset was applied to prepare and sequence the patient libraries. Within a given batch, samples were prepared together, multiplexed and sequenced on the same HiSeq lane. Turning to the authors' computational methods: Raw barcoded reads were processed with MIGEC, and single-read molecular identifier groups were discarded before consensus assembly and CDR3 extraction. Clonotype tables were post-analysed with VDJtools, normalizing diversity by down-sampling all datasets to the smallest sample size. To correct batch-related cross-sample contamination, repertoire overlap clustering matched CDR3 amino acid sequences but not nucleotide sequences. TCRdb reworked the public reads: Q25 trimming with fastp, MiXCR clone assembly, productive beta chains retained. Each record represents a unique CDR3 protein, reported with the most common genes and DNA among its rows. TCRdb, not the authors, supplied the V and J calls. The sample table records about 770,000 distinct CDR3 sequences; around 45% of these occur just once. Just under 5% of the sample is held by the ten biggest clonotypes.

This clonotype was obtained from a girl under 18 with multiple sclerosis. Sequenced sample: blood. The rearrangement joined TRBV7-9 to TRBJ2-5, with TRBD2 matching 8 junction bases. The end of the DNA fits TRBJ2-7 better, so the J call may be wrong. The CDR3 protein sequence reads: CASTSGLTYEQYF. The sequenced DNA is TGTGCCAGCACTAGCGGGCTTACCTACGAGCAGTACTTC.